Shown below are 8 T cell receptor beta chains from a single sample sequenced in a study of blood T cell repertoires in COVID-19. Profiled with immunoSEQ multiplex PCR; TCRdb holds only in-frame clones, not every one. Of under 350,000 clones listed, 80% to 90% are singletons. Sequenced material: PBMCs or T cells enriched from blood (not recorded which). These receptors all stem from a woman aged 40 to 55 with acute COVID-19.

The genes are TRBV28 and TRBJ2-7; D is uncertain. CDR1 and CDR2 from the germline V gene are MDHEN and SYDVKM. The CDR3 totals 13 residues. The V and J ends lost 4 bases and 2 bases respectively, with 9 bases between them. CDR3 sequence: CASSSARTYEQYF. Here the CDR3 DNA reads TGTGCCAGCAGTTCGGCGAGGACCTACGAGCAGTACTTC.

This clone was picked up one time. The chain joins TRBV3-1 (or the pseudogene TRBV3-2) to TRBJ2-7; D might be TRBD1 (5 bases). The CDR3 totals 17 residues. CDR1 is LGHDT, CDR2 YNNKEL, per germline (reference sequence). V was clipped by 3 bases and J by 4 bases, with 22 bases between them. In nucleotides, the CDR3 is TGTGCCAGCAGCCAGACAAACACAGGCACCTGGTGGTACGAGCAGTACTTC. This encodes CASSQTNTGTWWYEQYF.

The V gene is TRBV4-3, the J gene TRBJ2-7; the D is unclear. Germline loops: CDR1 LGHNA, CDR2 YSLEER. V was trimmed by 0 bases and J by 0 bases, leaving 9 bases between them. The CDR3 consists of 15 residues. CDR3: CASSQEGASSYEQYF. In nucleotides, the CDR3 is TGCGCCAGCAGCCAAGAGGGTGCTAGCTCCTACGAGCAGTACTTC.

The chain employs TRBV15 and TRBJ2-7; tentative D call: TRBD2 (6 bases). The CDR3 consists of 15 residues. Germline CDR1 LNHNV, CDR2 YYDKDF (reference sequence). Trimming pared 4 bases from V and 2 bases from J, leaving 15 bases between. In DNA, the CDR3 is TGTGCCACCAGCACCCAGAGGACTAAAACCTACGAGCAGTACTTC. This sequence encodes CATSTQRTKTYEQYF.

This chain joins TRBV4-2 and TRBJ2-5; tentative D call: TRBD2 (6 bases). CDR3 size: 14 residues. Germline V gives CDR1 LGHNA, CDR2 YNFKEQ. V was trimmed by 6 bases and J by 5 bases, leaving 16 bases between them. CDR3 DNA: TGTGCCAGCAGTTCCGCGGGGAGTAAGGAGACCCAGTACTTC. As protein: CASSSAGSKETQYF.

In its sample, this clone was seen once. The chain carries TRBV7-9 and TRBJ1-6; possible D gene TRBD1, 5 bases. The CDR3 sequence is 13 residues long. Per germline, CDR1 SEHNR and CDR2 FQNEAQ (reference sequence). Trimming cost V 1 base and J 7 bases, with 5 bases left between them. In nucleotides, the CDR3 is TGTGCCAGCAGCTTAGGACAGAATTCACCCCTCCACTTT. It specifies CASSLGQNSPLHF.

This clone was observed once. The CDR3 sequence is CASSGTWTRDTNQPQHF. CDR3 DNA sequence: TGTGCCAGCAGTGGGACCTGGACACGAGATACTAATCAGCCCCAGCATTTT. This chain connects TRBV2 to TRBJ1-5, with D tentatively TRBD1 (5 bases). Deletions cut 4 bases from V and 4 bases from J, with 20 bases between. The CDR3 is 17 residues long. The V gene's germline CDR1 is SNHLY and CDR2 FYNNEI.

The genes are TRBV28 and TRBJ2-7; D perhaps matches TRBD2 (6 bases). Trimming shortened V by 3 bases and J by 3 bases, and 12 bases separated the two germline ends. This CDR3 region has 14 residues. Germline lookup yields CDR1 MDHEN and CDR2 SYDVKM. CDR3 protein: CASSLGGIRYEQYF. The DNA of the CDR3 is TGTGCCAGCAGTTTGGGCGGGATTCGCTACGAGCAGTACTTC. The complete variable domain, with remaining parts taken from reference TRBV28 and TRBJ2-7, reads DVKVTQSSRYLVKRTGEKVFLECVQDMDHENMFWYRQDPGLGLRLIYFSYDVKMKEKGDIPEGYSVSREKKERFSLILESASTNQTSMYLCASSLGGIRYEQYFGPGTRLTVT.